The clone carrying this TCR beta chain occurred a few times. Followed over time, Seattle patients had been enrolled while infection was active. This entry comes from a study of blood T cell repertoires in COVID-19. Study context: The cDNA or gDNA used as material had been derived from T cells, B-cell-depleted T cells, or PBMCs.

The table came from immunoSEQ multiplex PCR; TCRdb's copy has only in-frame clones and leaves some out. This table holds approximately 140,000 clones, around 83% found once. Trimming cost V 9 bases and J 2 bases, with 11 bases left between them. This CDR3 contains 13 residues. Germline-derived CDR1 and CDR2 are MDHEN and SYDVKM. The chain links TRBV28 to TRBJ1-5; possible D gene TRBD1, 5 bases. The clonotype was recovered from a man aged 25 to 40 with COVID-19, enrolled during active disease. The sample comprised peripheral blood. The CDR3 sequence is CASVSGGNQPQHF. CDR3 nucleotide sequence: TGTGCCAGTGTTTCGGGGGGCAATCAGCCCCAGCATTTT.